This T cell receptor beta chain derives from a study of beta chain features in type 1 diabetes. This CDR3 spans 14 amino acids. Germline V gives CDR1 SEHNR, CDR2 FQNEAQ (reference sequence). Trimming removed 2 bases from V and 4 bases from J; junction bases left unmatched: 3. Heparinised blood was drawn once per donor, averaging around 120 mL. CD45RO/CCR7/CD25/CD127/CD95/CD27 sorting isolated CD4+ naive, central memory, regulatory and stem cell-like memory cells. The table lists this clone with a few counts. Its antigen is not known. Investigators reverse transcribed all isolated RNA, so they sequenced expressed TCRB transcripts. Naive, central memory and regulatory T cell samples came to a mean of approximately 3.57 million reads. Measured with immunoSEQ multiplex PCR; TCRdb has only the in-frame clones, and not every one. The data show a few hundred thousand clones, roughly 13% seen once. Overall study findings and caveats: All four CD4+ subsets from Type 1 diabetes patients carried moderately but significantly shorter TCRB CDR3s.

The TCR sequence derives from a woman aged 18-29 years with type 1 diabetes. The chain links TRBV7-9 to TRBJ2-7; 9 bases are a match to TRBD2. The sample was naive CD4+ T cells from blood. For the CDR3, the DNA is TGTGCCAGCAGCTTACTAGCGGGGCCTTACGAGCAGTACTTC. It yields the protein CASSLLAGPYEQYF.